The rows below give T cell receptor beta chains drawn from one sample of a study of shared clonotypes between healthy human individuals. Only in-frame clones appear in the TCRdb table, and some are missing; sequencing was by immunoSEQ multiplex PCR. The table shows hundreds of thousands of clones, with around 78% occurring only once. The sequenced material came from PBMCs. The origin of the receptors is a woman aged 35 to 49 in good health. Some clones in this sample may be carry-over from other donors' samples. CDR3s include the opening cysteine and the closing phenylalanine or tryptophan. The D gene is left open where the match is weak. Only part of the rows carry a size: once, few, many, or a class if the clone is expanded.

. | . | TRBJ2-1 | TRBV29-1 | TGCAGCGCAGAGGGACGGGGAAACAATGAGCAGTTCTTC | CSAEGRGNNEQFF
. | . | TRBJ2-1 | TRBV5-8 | TGTGCCAGCAGCCTCGACTCGTTTCAGGAGCAGTTCTTC | CASSLDSFQEQFF
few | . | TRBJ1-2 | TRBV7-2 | TGTGCCAGCAGCCCCAGTGCAGGGTCCTATGGCTACACCTTC | CASSPSAGSYGYTF
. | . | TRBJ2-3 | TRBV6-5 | TGTGCCGTTCGACTGGGCAGTTTAGATACGCAGTATTTT | CAVRLGSLDTQYF
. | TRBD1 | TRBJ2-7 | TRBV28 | TGTGCCAGCAGTCCCAGGGGGCGCGCGTTTATCTCGTACGAGCAGTACTTC | CASSPRGRAFISYEQYF
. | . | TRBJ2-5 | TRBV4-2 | TGTGCCAGCGGTCGGGACGATGGCCAAGAGACCCAGTACTTC | CASGRDDGQETQYF
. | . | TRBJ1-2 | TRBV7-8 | TGTGCCAGCAGCTTAGCCAAGGCCCCCCGCTTTTATGGCTACACCTTC | CASSLAKAPRFYGYTF
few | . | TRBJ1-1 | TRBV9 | TGTGCCAGCAGCGTAGGTCAGGGGCGGAACACTGAAGCTTTCTTT | CASSVGQGRNTEAFF
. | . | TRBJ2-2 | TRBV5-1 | TGCGCCAGCAGCGAATGGGGCGGCACCGGGGAGCTGTTTTTT | CASSEWGGTGELFF
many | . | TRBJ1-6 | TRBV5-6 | TGTGCCAGCAGCGAACGCAGAGCGTACGGAATGAATTCACCCCTCCACTTT | CASSERRAYGMNSPLHF
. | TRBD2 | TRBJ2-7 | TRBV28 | TGTGCCAGCAGTCAAATTAGCGGGAGGAAAAACGAGCAGTACTTC | CASSQISGRKNEQYF
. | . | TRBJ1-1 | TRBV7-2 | TGTGCCAGCAGCTTAGTGTGGAACACTGAAGCTTTCTTT | CASSLVWNTEAFF
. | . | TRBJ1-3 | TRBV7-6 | TGTGCCAGCAGCTTAGCCCCGGCGGGCATCTCTGGAAACACCATATATTTT | CASSLAPAGISGNTIYF
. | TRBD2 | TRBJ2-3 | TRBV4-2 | TGTGCCAGCAGCCAAGTTGTAGCGGGAGAACCAGATACGCAGTATTTT | CASSQVVAGEPDTQYF
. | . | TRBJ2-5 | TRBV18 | TGTGCCAGCTCACCACGGCTAGACGAAGAGACCCAGTACTTC | CASSPRLDEETQYF
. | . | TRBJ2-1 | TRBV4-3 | TGCGCCAGCAGCCTGTGGGGGGTCGACAATGAGCAGTTCTTC | CASSLWGVDNEQFF
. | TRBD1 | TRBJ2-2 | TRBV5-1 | TGCGCCAGCAGCTTGGCCGGGACAGGGGGCTCCGGGGAGCTGTTTTTT | CASSLAGTGGSGELFF
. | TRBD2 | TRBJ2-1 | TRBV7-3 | TGTGCCAGCAGCAAGGGACTAAACAATGAGCAGTTCTTC | CASSKGLNNEQFF
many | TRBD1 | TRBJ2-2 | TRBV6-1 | TGTGCCAGCAGCACAGGGGACGCCGGGGAGCTGTTTTTT | CASSTGDAGELFF
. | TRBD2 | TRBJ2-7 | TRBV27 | TGTGCCAGCAGCCTAGCGGTTTACTACGAGCAGTACTTC | CASSLAVYYEQYF
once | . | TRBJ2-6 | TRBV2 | TGTGCCAGCACCGACGGTGGATCTGGGGCCAACGTCCTGACTTTC | CASTDGGSGANVLTF
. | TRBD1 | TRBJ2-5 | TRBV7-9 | TGTGCCAGCAGGCGGACAGGGAACGAAGAGACCCAGTACTTC | CASRRTGNEETQYF
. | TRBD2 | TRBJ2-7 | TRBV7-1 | TGTGCCAGCAGCTCAAACTCCTGGGATTGGGGGACTAAGCGGGCGATGCCCTCCTCCTACGAGCAGTACTTC | CASSSNSWDWGTKRAMPSSYEQYF
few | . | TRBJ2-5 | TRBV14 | TGTGCCAGCAGCCAAGATGTGGGGGCGCAGTACTTC | CASSQDVGAQYF
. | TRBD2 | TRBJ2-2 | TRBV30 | TGTGCCTGGGAGGGGGGACTAGCGGGAACCGGGGAGCTGTTTTTT | CAWEGGLAGTGELFF
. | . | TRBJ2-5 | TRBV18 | TGTGCCAGCTCACATGGGTCGGAGATCGGCGCGGAGACCCAGTACTTC | CASSHGSEIGAETQYF
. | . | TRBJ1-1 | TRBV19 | TGTGCCAGTAGTATCCTTCAGCGGGGGAACACTGAAGCTTTCTTT | CASSILQRGNTEAFF
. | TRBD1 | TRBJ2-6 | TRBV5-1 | TGCGCCAGTTCGTCGGGACAGCTCTCTGGGGCCAACGTCCTGACTTTC | CASSSGQLSGANVLTF
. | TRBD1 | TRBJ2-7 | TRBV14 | TGTGCCAGCAGCCAAGATCTGACAGGGGTAAACGAGCAGTACTTC | CASSQDLTGVNEQYF
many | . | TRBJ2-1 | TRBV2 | TGTGCCAGCAGTGTTTGGCAGGGATCGAATGAGCAGTTCTTC | CASSVWQGSNEQFF
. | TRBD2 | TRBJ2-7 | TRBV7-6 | TGTGCCAGCAGCCCGCTCCAGCGGGGGGATTACGAGCAGTACTTC | CASSPLQRGDYEQYF